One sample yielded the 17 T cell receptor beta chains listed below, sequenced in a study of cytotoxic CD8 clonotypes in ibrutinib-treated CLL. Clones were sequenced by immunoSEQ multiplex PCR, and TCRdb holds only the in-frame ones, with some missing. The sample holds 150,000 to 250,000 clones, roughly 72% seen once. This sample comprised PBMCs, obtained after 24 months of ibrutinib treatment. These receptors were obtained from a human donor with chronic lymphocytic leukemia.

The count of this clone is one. The CDR3 DNA reads as TGTGCCAGCAGCCGGTCGGCTAGCGGAACCTCCTACGAGCAGTACTTC. It encodes CASSRSASGTSYEQYF. This chain connects TRBV5-4 to TRBJ2-7; 7 bases match TRBD2. The length of the CDR3 is 16 residues. V gave up 4 bases and J gave up 0 bases; unmatched junction bases: 10. Germline lookup yields CDR1 SGHNT and CDR2 YYREEE (reference sequence).

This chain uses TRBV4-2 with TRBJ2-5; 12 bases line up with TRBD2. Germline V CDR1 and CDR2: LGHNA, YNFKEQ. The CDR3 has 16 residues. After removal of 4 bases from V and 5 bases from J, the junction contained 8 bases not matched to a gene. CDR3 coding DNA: TGTGCCAGCAGCCTAATCGGACTAGCGGGAATCGAGACCCAGTACTTC. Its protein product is CASSLIGLAGIETQYF.

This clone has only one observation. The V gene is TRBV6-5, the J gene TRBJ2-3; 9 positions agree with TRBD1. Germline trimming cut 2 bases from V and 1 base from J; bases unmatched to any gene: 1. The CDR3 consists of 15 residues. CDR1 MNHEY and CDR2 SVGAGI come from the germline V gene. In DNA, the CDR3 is TGTGCCAGCAGTTACGGGACAGGGCGCACAGATACGCAGTATTTT. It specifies CASSYGTGRTDTQYF.

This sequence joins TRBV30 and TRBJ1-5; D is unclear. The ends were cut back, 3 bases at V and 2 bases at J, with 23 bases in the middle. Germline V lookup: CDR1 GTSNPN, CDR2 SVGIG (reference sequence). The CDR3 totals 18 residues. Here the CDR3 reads CAWRYWGGLWVGNQPQHF. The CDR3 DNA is TGTGCCTGGAGATATTGGGGTGGACTATGGGTTGGCAATCAGCCCCAGCATTTT. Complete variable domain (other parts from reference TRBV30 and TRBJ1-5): SQTIHQWPATLVQPVGSPLSLECTVEGTSNPNLYWYRQAAGRGLQLLFYSVGIGQISSEVPQNLSASRPQDRQFILSSKKLLLSDSGFYLCAWRYWGGLWVGNQPQHFGDGTRLSIL.

This CDR3 is CASSLREQETQYF. CDR3 nucleotide sequence: TGCGCCAGCAGCCTGAGGGAGCAAGAGACCCAGTACTTC. V and J are TRBV4-3 and TRBJ2-5; TRBD2 is a possible D gene (5 bases). The CDR3 spans 13 residues. The V gene's germline CDR1 is LGHNA and CDR2 YSLEER. V was cut by 4 bases and J by 2 bases, with 8 bases left in between.

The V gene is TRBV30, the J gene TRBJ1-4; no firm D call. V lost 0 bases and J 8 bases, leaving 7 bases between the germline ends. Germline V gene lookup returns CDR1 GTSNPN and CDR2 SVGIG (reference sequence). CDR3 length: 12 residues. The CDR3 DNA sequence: TGTGCCTGGAGTGTAAGTGGCGAAAAACTGTTTTTT. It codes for CAWSVSGEKLFF.

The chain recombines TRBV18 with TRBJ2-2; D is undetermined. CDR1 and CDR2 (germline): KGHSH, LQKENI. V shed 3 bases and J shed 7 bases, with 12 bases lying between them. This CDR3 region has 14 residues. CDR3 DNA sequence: TGTGCCAGCTCACCGTCCGGGCGTGACGGGGAGCTGTTTTTT. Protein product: CASSPSGRDGELFF.

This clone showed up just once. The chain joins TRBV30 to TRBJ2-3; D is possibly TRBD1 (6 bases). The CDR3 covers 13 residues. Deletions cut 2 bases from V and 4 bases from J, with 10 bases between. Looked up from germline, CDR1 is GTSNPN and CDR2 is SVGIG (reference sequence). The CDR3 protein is CAWSRTGPDTQYF. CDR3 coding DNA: TGTGCCTGGAGTCGAACAGGGCCAGATACGCAGTATTTT. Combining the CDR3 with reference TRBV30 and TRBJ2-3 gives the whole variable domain SQTIHQWPATLVQPVGSPLSLECTVEGTSNPNLYWYRQAAGRGLQLLFYSVGIGQISSEVPQNLSASRPQDRQFILSSKKLLLSDSGFYLCAWSRTGPDTQYFGPGTRLTVL.

CDR3 nucleotide sequence: TGTGCCAGCAGCTTAGACAGAGTTAGCGAGCAGTACTTC. Translating gives CASSLDRVSEQYF. The rearrangement uses TRBV27 and TRBJ2-7; D might be TRBD1 (5 bases). Germline values: CDR1 MNHEY, CDR2 SMNVEV (reference sequence). The CDR3 runs 13 residues. Trimming removed 6 bases at V and 6 bases at J, with 15 bases between.

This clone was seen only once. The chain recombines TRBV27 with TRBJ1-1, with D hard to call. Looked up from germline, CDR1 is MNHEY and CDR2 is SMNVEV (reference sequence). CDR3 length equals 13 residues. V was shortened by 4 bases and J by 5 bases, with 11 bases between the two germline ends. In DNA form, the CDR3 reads TGTGCCAGCAGTTATAAGGGAGGGACTGAAGCTTTCTTT. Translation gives CASSYKGGTEAFF.

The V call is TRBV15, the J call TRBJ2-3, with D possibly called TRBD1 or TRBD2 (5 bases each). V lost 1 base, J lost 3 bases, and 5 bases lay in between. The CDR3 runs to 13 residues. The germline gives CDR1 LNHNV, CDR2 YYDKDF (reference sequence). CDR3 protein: CATSRGGTDTQYF. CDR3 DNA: TGTGCCACCAGCAGAGGGGGGACAGATACGCAGTATTTT.

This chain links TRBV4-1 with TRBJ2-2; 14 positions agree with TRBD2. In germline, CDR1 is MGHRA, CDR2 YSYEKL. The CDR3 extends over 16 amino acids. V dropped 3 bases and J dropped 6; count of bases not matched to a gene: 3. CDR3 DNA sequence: TGCGCCAGCAGCCACGGACTAGCGGGAGGATCCGGGGAGCTGTTTTTT. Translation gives CASSHGLAGGSGELFF.

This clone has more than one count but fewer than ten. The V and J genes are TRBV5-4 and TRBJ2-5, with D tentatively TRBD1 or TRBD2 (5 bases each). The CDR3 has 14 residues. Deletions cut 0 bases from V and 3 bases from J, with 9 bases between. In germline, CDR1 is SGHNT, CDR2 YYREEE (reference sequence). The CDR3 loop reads CASSLAGTEETQYF. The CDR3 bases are TGTGCCAGCAGCTTGGCCGGGACGGAAGAGACCCAGTACTTC.

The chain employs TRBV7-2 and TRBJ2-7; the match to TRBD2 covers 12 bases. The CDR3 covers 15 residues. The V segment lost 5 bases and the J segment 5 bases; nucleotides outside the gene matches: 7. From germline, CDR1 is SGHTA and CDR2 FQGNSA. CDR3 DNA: TGTGCCAGCAGCGCCCGACTAGCGGGAGTCCACGAGCAGTACTTC. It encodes CASSARLAGVHEQYF.

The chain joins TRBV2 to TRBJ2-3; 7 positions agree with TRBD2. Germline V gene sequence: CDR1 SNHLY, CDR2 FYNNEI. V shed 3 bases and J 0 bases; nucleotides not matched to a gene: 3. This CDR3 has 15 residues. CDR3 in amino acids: CASSDWTRSTDTQYF. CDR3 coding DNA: TGTGCCAGCAGTGACTGGACTAGAAGCACAGATACGCAGTATTTT.

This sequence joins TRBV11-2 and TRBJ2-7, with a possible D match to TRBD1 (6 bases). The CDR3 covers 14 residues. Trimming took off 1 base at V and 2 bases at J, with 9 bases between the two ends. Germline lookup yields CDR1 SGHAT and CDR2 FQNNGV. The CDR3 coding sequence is TGTGCCAGCAGCTTAGCGGGACACACCTACGAGCAGTACTTC. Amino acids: CASSLAGHTYEQYF.

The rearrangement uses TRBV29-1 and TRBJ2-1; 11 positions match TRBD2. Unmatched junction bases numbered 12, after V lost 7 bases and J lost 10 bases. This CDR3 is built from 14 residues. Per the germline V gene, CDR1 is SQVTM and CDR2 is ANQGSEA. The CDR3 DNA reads TGCAGCGCAAACCGACTAGCGGGAAGAGGAGAGCAGTTCTTC. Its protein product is CSANRLAGRGEQFF.